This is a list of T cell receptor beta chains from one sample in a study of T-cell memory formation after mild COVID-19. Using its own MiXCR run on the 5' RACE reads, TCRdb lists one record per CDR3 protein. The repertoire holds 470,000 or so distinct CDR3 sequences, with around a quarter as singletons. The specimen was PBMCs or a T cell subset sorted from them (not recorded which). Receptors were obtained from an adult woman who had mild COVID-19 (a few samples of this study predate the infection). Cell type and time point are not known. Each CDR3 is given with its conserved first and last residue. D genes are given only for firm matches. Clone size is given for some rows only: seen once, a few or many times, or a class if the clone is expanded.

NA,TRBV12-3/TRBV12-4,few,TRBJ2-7,CASSLGADREQYF,TGTGCCAGCAGTCTAGGGGCTGATCGCGAGCAGTACTTC
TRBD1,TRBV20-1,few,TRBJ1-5,CSAEGQSYLNQPQHF,TGCAGTGCGGAGGGACAGAGCTATCTCAATCAGCCCCAGCATTTT
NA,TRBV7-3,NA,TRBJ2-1,CASSLGTWDEQFF,TGTGCCAGCAGCTTGGGGACATGGGATGAGCAGTTCTTC
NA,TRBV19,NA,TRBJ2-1,CASNWDLGSEQFF,TGTGCCAGTAACTGGGACCTGGGAAGTGAGCAGTTCTTC
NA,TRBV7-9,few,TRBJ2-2,CASSPPRDGRAGELFF,TGTGCCAGCAGCCCCCCACGGGACGGTAGGGCCGGGGAGCTGTTTTTT
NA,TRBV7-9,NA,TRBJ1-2,CASSFGPNSYGGYTF,TGTGCCAGCAGCTTTGGTCCCAACAGTTATGGAGGCTACACCTTC
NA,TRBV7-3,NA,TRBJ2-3,CASSLFQGSGTDTQYF,TGTGCCAGCAGCTTATTTCAGGGGAGCGGCACAGATACGCAGTATTTT
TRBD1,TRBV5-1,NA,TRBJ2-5,CASSPGGRTGILETQYF,TGCGCCAGCAGCCCCGGAGGGCGGACAGGGATATTGGAGACCCAGTACTTC
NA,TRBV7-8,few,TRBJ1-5,CASSLVGQRSNQPQHF,TGTGCCAGCAGCTTAGTTGGACAGCGTAGCAATCAGCCCCAGCATTTT
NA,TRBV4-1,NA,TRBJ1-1,CASSQPQNTEAFF,TGCGCCAGCAGCCAACCACAGAACACTGAAGCTTTCTTT
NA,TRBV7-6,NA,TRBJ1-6,CASSPPQGSPLHF,TGTGCCAGCAGCCCGCCCCAGGGTTCACCCCTCCACTTT
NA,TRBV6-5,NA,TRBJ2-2,CASSSLGSTGELFF,TGTGCCAGCAGTTCCCTAGGTAGCACCGGGGAGCTGTTTTTT
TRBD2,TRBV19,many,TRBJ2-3,CASSFPFQGKLTSETDTQYF,TGTGCCAGTAGTTTCCCTTTTCAGGGGAAGCTGACTAGCGAAACAGATACGCAGTATTTT
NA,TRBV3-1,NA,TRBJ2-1,CASSLTPDEQFF,TGTGCCAGCAGCCTGACACCGGATGAGCAGTTCTTC
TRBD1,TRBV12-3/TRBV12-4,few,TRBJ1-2,CASSPHRDRSNYGYTF,TGTGCCAGCAGTCCCCATCGGGACAGGAGTAACTATGGCTACACCTTC
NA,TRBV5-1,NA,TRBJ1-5,CASSLGPRSGMGNQPQHF,TGCGCCAGCAGCTTGGGTCCCAGGTCGGGCATGGGCAATCAGCCCCAGCATTTT
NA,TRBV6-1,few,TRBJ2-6,CASSETTPKHISGANVLTF,TGTGCCAGCAGTGAGACGACCCCAAAACACATCTCTGGGGCCAACGTCCTGACTTTC
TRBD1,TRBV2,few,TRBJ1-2,CASREDRASNYGYTF,TGTGCCAGCAGGGAGGACAGGGCCTCAAACTATGGCTACACCTTC
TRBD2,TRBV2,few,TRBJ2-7,CASSERLAEAYEQYF,TGTGCCAGCAGTGAGCGGCTAGCGGAAGCCTACGAGCAGTACTTC
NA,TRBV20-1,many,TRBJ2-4,CSHQGREAKNIQYF,TGCAGTCACCAGGGGAGGGAAGCCAAAAACATTCAGTACTTC
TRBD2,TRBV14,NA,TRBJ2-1,CASSHGGSSYNEQFF,TGTGCCAGCAGCCACGGCGGGAGCTCCTACAATGAGCAGTTCTTC
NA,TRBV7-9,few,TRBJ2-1,CASSLGSFNEQFF,TGTGCCAGCAGCTTAGGGTCTTTCAATGAGCAGTTCTTC
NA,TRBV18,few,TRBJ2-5,CASSPERRTGTQYF,TGTGCCAGCTCACCTGAAAGACGAACGGGGACCCAGTACTTC
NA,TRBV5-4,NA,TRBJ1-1,CASSWGGRGMNTEAFF,TGTGCCAGCAGCTGGGGGGGCCGGGGCATGAACACTGAAGCTTTCTTT
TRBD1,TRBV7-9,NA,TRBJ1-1,CASSPSRQGGTEAFF,TGTGCCAGCAGCCCGTCCCGACAGGGTGGCACTGAAGCTTTCTTT
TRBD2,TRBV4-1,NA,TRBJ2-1,CASSQGTSGGATNEQFF,TGCGCCAGCAGCCAAGGCACTAGCGGGGGCGCTACCAATGAGCAGTTCTTC
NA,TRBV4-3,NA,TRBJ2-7,CASSSFRGYSYEQYF,TGCGCCAGCAGCTCCTTTAGGGGCTATTCCTACGAGCAGTACTTC
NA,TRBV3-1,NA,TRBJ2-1,CASRRLPGNEQFF,TGTGCCAGCAGGAGACTTCCAGGGAATGAGCAGTTCTTC
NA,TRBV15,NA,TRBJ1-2,CATSRDLTVDNYGYTF,TGTGCCACCAGCAGAGATCTGACAGTTGATAACTATGGCTACACCTTC
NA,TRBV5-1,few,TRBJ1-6,CASSLGFREDSPLHF,TGCGCCAGCAGCTTGGGTTTTAGGGAGGATTCACCCCTCCACTTT
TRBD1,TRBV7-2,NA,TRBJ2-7,CASSERTGDYYEQYF,TGTGCCAGCAGCGAACGGACAGGGGACTACTACGAGCAGTACTTC
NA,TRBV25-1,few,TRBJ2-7,CASSERLPEGRDYEQYF,TGTGCCAGCAGTGAACGCCTACCGGAGGGGCGCGATTACGAGCAGTACTTC
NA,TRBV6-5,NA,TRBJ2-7,CASRSNGGYEQYF,TGTGCCAGCAGATCGAACGGTGGCTACGAGCAGTACTTC
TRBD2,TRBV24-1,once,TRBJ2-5,CATRDPAVAGGRETQYF,TGTGCCACCAGGGACCCGGCGGTAGCGGGGGGGCGAGAGACCCAGTACTTC
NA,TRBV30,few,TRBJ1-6,CAWATVPSSPLHF,TGTGCCTGGGCGACAGTGCCTAGCTCACCCCTCCACTTT
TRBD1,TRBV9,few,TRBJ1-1,CASSAYSRQGLNTEAFF,TGTGCCAGCAGCGCATACTCGCGACAGGGTTTGAACACTGAAGCTTTCTTT
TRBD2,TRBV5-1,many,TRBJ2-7,CASSPDPGLAAEQYF,TGCGCCAGCAGTCCGGATCCGGGACTAGCGGCCGAGCAGTACTTC
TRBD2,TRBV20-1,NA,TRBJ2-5,CSARDRASGVNQETQYF,TGCAGTGCTAGAGATCGGGCTAGCGGGGTTAACCAAGAGACCCAGTACTTC
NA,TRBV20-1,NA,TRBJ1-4,CSASLGVLSEKLFF,TGCAGTGCTAGTTTAGGGGTTTTGAGTGAAAAACTGTTTTTT
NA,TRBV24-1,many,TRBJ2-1,CATSDREGGSYNEQFF,TGTGCCACCAGTGATAGGGAGGGGGGCTCCTACAATGAGCAGTTCTTC
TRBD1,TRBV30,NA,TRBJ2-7,CAWRVTGANSYEQYF,TGTGCCTGGAGGGTTACAGGGGCGAACTCCTACGAGCAGTACTTC
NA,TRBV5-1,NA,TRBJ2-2,CASSFQGSNTGELFF,TGCGCCAGCAGCTTTCAGGGATCGAACACCGGGGAGCTGTTTTTT
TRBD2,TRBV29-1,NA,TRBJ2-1,CSVRREALLSSYNEQFF,TGCAGCGTTCGGCGGGAGGCCTTACTAAGCTCCTACAATGAGCAGTTCTTC
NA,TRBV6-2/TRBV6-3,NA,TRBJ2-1,CASSYPLSRYNEQFF,TGTGCCAGCAGTTACCCCCTCTCGCGCTACAATGAGCAGTTCTTC
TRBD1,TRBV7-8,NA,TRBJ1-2,CASSLDLGQVNYGYTF,TGTGCCAGCAGCTTAGATTTGGGACAGGTTAACTATGGCTACACCTTC
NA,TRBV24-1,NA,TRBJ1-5,CATSGPGVGNQPQHF,TGTGCCACCAGTGGCCCAGGGGTTGGCAATCAGCCCCAGCATTTT
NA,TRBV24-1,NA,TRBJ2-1,CATSDSGGSSYNEQFF,TGTGCCACCAGTGATTCGGGCGGCAGCTCCTACAATGAGCAGTTCTTC
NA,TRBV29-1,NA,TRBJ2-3,CSVEDRRRGPDTQYF,TGCAGCGTTGAAGATCGGAGGAGGGGGCCAGATACGCAGTATTTT
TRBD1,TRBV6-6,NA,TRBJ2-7,CASSYASDRGYEQYF,TGTGCCAGCAGTTACGCCTCGGACAGGGGGTACGAGCAGTACTTC
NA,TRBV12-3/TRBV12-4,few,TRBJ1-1,CASSLGTQVLNTEAFF,TGTGCCAGCAGTTTAGGGACCCAGGTGTTGAACACTGAAGCTTTCTTT
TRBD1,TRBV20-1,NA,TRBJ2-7,CSATPGTGDSYEQYF,TGCAGTGCTACCCCTGGGACAGGGGACTCCTACGAGCAGTACTTC
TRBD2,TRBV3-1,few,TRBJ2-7,CASSQSGVYEQYF,TGTGCCAGCAGCCAAAGCGGGGTTTACGAGCAGTACTTC
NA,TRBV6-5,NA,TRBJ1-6,CASSRGKSPLHF,TGTGCCAGCAGCCGAGGGAAATCACCCCTCCACTTT